This T cell receptor beta chain was sequenced in a study of shared clonotypes between healthy human individuals. General study points: The study drew on few donors, limiting represented genetic and exposure-history diversity.

The CDR3 is 12 amino acids. CDR1 is SQVTM and CDR2 is ANQGSEA in the germline V gene. Trimming shortened V by 5 bases and J by 1 base, and 8 bases separated the two germline ends. Libraries were prepared by immunoSEQ multiplex PCR; TCRdb keeps only in-frame clonotypes and omits some of them. The repertoire includes some 2,500,000 clones, 80% to 95% of them detected once, and around 0.35% sits in the top ten. Investigators divided CD4+ cells into CD45RA+ naive and CD45RA-negative memory subsets. Points on this clone: Its specificity is unknown.

The chain carries TRBV29-1 and TRBJ1-1; D unresolved. The source is a man aged 18 to 29 in good health. Some clones in this sample may be carry-over from other donors' samples. The sequenced sample was naive CD4+ T cells from PBMCs. Indicated subset: CD45RA+ positively selected. CDR3 sequence: CSVLRQNTEAFF. The CDR3 region has the DNA TGCAGCGTTCTAAGACAGAACACTGAAGCTTTCTTT.